Listed here is a single T cell receptor beta chain. Its specific antigen is unknown. An end of the junction does not agree with germline; a read error may underlie this. For CDR1 and CDR2, the germline V gene (reference sequence) lists LNHDA and SQIVND. The CDR3 goes from the cysteine to the phenylalanine over 8 residues. Only the CDR3 portion is preserved as DNA: 24 bases, with reading frame beginning at the first base. The sample comes from a study of vaccination and CD4 T cells after COVID-19 (dated by TCRdb to between 2020 and 2023). Context from the whole study: SARS-CoV-2 positivity had been established in the convalescent patients by nasal swab PCR, and mild disease was recorded in about 9 of these patients and severe disease in one. In the convalescent cohort there were six males and four females, among whom were two Hispanic individuals, seven Caucasians, two Asians and one multiracial person. Each participant got two doses of either the Pfizer-BioNTech BNT162b2 vaccine (n=8) or the Moderna mRNA-1273 vaccine (n=2). Post-COVID blood samples were collected from convalescent patients a median of approximately 100 days after diagnosis, with a range of about 35 to 180 days. The time from the second vaccine dose to post-vaccine blood sampling had a median of roughly 72 days and ranged from roughly 13 to 241 days. Culture stimuli were overlapping spike peptide pools from SARS-CoV-2 and from the common cold coronaviruses HCoV-NL63, HCoV-OC43 and HCoV-229E. Control cultures received a CEFX viral epitope pool as the positive control, an HIV-1 Nef peptide pool as the negative control, or no peptide. In under 13 COVID-19 convalescent patients and a few infection-naive healthy vaccine recipients, researchers compared the spike-specific CD4+ TCR repertoire from before mRNA vaccination with the repertoire from after.

Libraries were built with PCR. DNA from cultured CD4+ T cells was subjected to TCR sequencing with the Oncomine TCR Beta short-read assay at the Johns Hopkins FTIC core. The QIAamp micro DNA kit was used to extract genomic DNA from the cultured CD4+ T cells. The Oncomine TCR Beta libraries from cultured CD4+ T cells were pooled using unique dual indexes and then sequenced on an Illumina iSeq 100. The study's own analysis went as follows. Non-productive sequences were filtered out, and CDR3s that did not start with C, did not end with F or W, or were shorter than 7 amino acids were discarded. Antigen-specific clonotypes were identified with the MANAFEST web application by comparing peptide-stimulated wells with reference and other culture wells. An FDR below 0.05, an odds ratio above 5, and a productive frequency above 0.1% in at least two of three replicate wells were required for clones to be considered positive. A clonotype was classed as cross-reactive if the clonotype showed significant expansion both in SARS-CoV-2 spike wells and in at least one common cold coronavirus spike condition. Similarity between CDR3 sequences was evaluated in R version 3.6.1 using Levenshtein distances (stringdist) and unrooted phylogenetic trees (ape). Using fastp at Q25 and MiXCR, TCRdb reprocessed the public reads and kept productive beta chains. Rows with one shared CDR3 protein collapse into an entry with the most common genes and DNA. TCRdb, not the original authors, processed these V and J calls. Here the sample has more than 7,000 distinct CDR3 sequences; 64% occur a single time. The ten biggest clones cover about 31% of the sample.

Broad study findings and their caveats: Relatively few convalescent patients were included in the study, and early timepoints after natural infection were not analyzed. In convalescent patients, a median roughly 86% of post-vaccine SARS-CoV-2-reactive clones were detected only after vaccination, suggesting vaccine-specific priming. An increase in the median number of SARS-CoV-2-reactive clonotypes from 20 to 25 after infection to 35 to 40 after vaccination was observed, but the change was not found to be significant. Of the vaccine-specific clones in convalescent patients, 304 of 307, or nearly all, reacted only to SARS-CoV-2 spike and did not cross-react with common cold coronaviruses.

The treatment or condition tag for this specimen amounts to: roughly ten-day PBMC culture with coronavirus spike peptide pools or control peptides (ViraFEST assay). To expand antigen-specific T cells with peptide pools and then pick out the expanded clonotypes through TCR sequencing, the study relied on the ViraFEST assay. The convalescent patients' positive SARS-CoV-2 PCR tests fell between March and December 2020, which was before the Alpha, Beta and Delta variants emerged in the United States. PBMCs were cultured at 1.5 million to 2 million per well in IMDM supplemented with roughly 5.2% human AB serum and about 10 IU/ml IL-2, with approximately 9.5 ug/ml peptide pools added. On days 3 and 7, half of the culture medium was replaced with fresh IL-2-containing medium. Once the cells had been in culture for roughly 10 days, the EasySep CD4+ T cell isolation kit was used to isolate CD4+ T cells by negative selection. PBMCs were separated from whole blood using Ficoll-Paque Plus gradient centrifugation and then either used fresh or cryopreserved at -140C. Each culture condition was generally run in triplicate wells.

The sequencing input was CD4+ T cells from blood, cultured in vitro. This TCR was recovered from a human donor who had recovered from COVID-19. The rearrangement joined TRBV19 to TRBJ1-1, with the D gene uncertain. The nucleotide sequence reads as follows: TGCCACCATCCTGAAGCTTTCTTT. Its amino acids are CHHPEAFF.